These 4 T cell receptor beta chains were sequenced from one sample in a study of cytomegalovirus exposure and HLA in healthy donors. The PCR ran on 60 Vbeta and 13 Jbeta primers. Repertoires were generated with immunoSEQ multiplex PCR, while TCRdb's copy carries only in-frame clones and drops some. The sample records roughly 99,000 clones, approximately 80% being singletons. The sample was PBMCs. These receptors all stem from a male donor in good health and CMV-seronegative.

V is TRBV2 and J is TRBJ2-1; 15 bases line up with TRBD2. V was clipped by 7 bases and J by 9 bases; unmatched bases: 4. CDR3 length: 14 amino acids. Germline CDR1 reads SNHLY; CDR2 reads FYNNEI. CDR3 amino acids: CASMWTSGRGEQFF. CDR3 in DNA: TGTGCCAGCATGTGGACTAGCGGGAGGGGTGAGCAGTTCTTC. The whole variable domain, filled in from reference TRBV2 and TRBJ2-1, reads EPEVTQTPSHQVTQMGQEVILRCVPISNHLYFYWYRQILGQKVEFLVSFYNNEISEKSEIFDDQFSVERPDGSNFTLKIRSTKLEDSAMYFCASMWTSGRGEQFFGPGTRLTVL.

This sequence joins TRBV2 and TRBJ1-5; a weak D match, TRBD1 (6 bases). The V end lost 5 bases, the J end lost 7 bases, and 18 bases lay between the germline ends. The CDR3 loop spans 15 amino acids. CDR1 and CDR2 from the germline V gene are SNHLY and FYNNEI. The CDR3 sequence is CASSSQAGAGQPQHF. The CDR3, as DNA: TGTGCCAGCAGTTCTCAGGCGGGGGCCGGGCAGCCCCAGCATTTT.

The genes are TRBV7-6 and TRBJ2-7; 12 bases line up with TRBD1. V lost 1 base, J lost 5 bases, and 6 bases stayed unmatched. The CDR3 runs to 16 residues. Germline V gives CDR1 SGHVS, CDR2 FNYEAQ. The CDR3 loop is CASSLVLGQGANEQYF. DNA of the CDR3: TGTGCCAGCAGCTTAGTTTTGGGACAGGGGGCCAACGAGCAGTACTTC.

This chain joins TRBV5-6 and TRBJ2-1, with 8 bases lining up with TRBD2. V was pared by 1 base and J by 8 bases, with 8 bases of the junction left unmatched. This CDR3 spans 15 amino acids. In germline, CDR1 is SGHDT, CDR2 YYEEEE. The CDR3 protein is CASSLYGRAVYEQFF. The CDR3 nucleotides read TGTGCCAGCAGCTTGTACGGGAGGGCCGTATATGAGCAGTTCTTC. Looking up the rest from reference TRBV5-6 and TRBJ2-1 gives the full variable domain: DAGVTQSPTHLIKTRGQQVTLRCSPKSGHDTVSWYQQALGQGPQFIFQYYEEEERQRGNFPDRFSGHQFPNYSSELNVNALLLGDSALYLCASSLYGRAVYEQFFGPGTRLTVL.